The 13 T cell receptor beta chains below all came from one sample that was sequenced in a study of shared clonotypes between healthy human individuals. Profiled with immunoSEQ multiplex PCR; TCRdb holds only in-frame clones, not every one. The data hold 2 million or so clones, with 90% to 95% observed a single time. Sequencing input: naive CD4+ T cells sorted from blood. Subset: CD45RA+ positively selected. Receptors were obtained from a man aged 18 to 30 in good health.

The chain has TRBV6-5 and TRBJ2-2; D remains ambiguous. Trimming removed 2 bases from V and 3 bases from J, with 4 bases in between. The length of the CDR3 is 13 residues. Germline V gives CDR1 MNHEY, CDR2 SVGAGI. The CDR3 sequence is CASSYPDTGELFF. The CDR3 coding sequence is TGTGCCAGCAGTTACCCTGACACCGGGGAGCTGTTTTTT.

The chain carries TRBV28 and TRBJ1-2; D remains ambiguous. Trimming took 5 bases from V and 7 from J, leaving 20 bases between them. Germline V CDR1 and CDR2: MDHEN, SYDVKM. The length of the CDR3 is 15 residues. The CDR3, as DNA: TGTGCCAGCAGTCTCGCCAGGCTCATCAAGGGTGGCTACACCTTC. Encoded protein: CASSLARLIKGGYTF.

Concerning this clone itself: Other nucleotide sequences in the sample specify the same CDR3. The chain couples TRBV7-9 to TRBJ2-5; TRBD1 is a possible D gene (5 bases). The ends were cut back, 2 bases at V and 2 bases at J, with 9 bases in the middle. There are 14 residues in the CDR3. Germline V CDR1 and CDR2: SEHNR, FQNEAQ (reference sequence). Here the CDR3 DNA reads TGTGCCAGCAGCTTAAGGCAGGGACAAGAGACCCAGTACTTC. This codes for CASSLRQGQETQYF.

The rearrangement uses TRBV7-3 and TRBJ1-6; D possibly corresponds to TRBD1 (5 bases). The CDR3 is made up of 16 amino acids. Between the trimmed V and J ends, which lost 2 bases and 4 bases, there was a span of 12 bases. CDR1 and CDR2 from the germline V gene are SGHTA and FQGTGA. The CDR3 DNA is TGTGCCAGCAGCTTAGATTCACAGGCTTATAATTCACCCCTCCACTTT. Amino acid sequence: CASSLDSQAYNSPLHF.

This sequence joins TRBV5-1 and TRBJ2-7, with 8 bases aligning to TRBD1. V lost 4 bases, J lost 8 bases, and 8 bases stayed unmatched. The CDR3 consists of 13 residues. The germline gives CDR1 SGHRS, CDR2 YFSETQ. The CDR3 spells CASSLPGQGKQYF. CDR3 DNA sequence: TGCGCCAGCAGCCTCCCAGGACAGGGTAAGCAGTACTTC.

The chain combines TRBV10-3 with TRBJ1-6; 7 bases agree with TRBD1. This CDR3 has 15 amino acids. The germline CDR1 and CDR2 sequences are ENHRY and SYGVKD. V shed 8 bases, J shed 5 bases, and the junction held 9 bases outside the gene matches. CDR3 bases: TGTGCCATCTCCCGAACAGGGGCGGATAATTCACCCCTCCACTTT. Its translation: CAISRTGADNSPLHF.

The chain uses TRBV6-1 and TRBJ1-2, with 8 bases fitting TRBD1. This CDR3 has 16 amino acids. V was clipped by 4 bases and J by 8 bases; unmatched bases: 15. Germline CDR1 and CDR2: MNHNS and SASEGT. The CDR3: CASSVQPGTGPGGYTF. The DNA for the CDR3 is TGTGCCAGCAGTGTCCAGCCCGGGACAGGCCCGGGGGGCTACACCTTC.

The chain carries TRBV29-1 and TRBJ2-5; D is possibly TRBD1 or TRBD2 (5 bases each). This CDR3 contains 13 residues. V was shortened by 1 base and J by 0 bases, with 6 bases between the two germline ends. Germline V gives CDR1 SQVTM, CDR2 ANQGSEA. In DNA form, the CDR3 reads TGCAGCGTTGAAGGGGGGAACCAAGAGACCCAGTACTTC. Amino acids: CSVEGGNQETQYF.

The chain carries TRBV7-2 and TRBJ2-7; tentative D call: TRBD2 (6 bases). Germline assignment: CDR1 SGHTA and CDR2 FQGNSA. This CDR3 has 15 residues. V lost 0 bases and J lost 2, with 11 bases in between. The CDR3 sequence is CASSLAPSEAYEQYF. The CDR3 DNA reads TGTGCCAGCAGCTTAGCGCCTAGCGAAGCCTACGAGCAGTACTTC. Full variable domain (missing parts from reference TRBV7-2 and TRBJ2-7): GAGVSQSPSNKVTEKGKDVELRCDPISGHTALYWYRQSLGQGLEFLIYFQGNSAPDKSGLPSDRFSAERTGGSVSTLTIQRTQQEDSAVYLCASSLAPSEAYEQYFGPGTRLTVT.

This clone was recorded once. CDR3 DNA sequence: TGTGCCAGCAGTTCAACCGGGACAGGGGGCGACTATGGCTACACCTTC. The encoded protein is CASSSTGTGGDYGYTF. The chain carries TRBV28 and TRBJ1-2; 12 positions match TRBD1. Germline assignment: CDR1 MDHEN and CDR2 SYDVKM. This CDR3 is built from 16 residues. The trim removed 4 bases at V and 3 bases at J, leaving 6 bases unmatched.

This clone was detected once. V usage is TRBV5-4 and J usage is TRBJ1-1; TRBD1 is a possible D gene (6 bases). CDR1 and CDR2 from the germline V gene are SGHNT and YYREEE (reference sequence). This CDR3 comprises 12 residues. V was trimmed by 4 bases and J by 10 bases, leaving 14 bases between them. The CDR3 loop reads CASSPNRVGAFF. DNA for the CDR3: TGTGCCAGCAGCCCGAACAGGGTAGGAGCTTTCTTT.

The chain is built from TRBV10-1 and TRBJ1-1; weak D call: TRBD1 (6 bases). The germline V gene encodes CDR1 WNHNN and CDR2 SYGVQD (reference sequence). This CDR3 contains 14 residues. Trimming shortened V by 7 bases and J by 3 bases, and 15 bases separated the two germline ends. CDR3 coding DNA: TGCGCCAGCACCCCCCGGGGGGCGGACACTGAAGCTTTCTTT. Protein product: CASTPRGADTEAFF.

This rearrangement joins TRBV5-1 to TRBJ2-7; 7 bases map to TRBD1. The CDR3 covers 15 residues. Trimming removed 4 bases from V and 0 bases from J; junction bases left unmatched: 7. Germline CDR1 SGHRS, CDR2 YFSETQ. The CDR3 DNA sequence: TGCGCCAGCAGCGGGCCTACAGGGGACTCCTACGAGCAGTACTTC. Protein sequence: CASSGPTGDSYEQYF.